The 30 T cell receptor beta chains below were found in one sample sequenced in a study of cytotoxic CD8 clonotypes in ibrutinib-treated CLL. Some clones are missing from TCRdb's copy, which holds only in-frame ones; the method was immunoSEQ multiplex PCR. This sample has about 140,000 clones; around 77% occur once, and the top ten carry around 30%. The sequenced sample was PBMCs, obtained after 12 months of ibrutinib treatment. All receptors come from a human donor with chronic lymphocytic leukemia.

This clone was found once. This rearrangement joins TRBV7-3 to TRBJ2-7, with 14 bases lining up with TRBD2. CDR1 is SGHTA and CDR2 is FQGTGA in the germline V gene. The length of the CDR3 is 15 residues. Unmatched junction bases numbered 5, after V lost 6 bases and J lost 4 bases. The DNA for the CDR3 is TGTGCCAGCAGAAGGGGACTAGCGGGAGCGTACGAGCAGTACTTC. Its protein is CASRRGLAGAYEQYF.

This sequence joins TRBV28 and TRBJ2-3; perhaps TRBD1 as D (5 bases). The V gene's germline CDR1 is MDHEN and CDR2 SYDVKM. The length of the CDR3 is 13 residues. Trimming pared 7 bases from V and 6 bases from J, leaving 14 bases between. CDR3 nucleotide sequence: TGTGCCAGCAAATATGTAGGGGTGGATACGCAGTATTTT. Residues: CASKYVGVDTQYF.

The chain has TRBV19 and TRBJ1-6; D remains ambiguous. The CDR3 contains 14 residues. Germline assignment: CDR1 LNHDA and CDR2 SQIVND (reference sequence). V was clipped by 7 bases and J by 10 bases, with 17 bases between them. The CDR3 DNA sequence: TGTGCCAGTAATTCATGGGGAAGCGACTCACCCCTCCACTTT. This gives the protein CASNSWGSDSPLHF.

V is TRBV10-3 and J is TRBJ2-2, with TRBD1 as a possible D gene (6 bases). With 6 bases removed from V and 4 bases from J, the gap between germline ends came to 15 bases. The V gene's germline CDR1 is ENHRY and CDR2 SYGVKD. The CDR3 has 15 residues. Written as DNA, the CDR3 is TGTGCCATCAGCCACAGGGTAATCGGCACCGGGGAGCTGTTTTTT. Translated, it gives CAISHRVIGTGELFF.

There are a few counts of this clone. The gene calls are TRBV30 and TRBJ1-2; D call uncertain. Germline V gene sequence: CDR1 GTSNPN, CDR2 SVGIG (reference sequence). The CDR3 loop spans 12 amino acids. V lost 4 bases and J lost 1, with 7 bases in between. The CDR3 DNA follows: TGTGCCTGGAATCGGGTTAACTATGGCTACACCTTC. It codes for CAWNRVNYGYTF.

As regards this clone: The sample carries other DNA sequences with the same CDR3. Here the CDR3 DNA reads TGTGCCAGCAGCTTCGGATCCTCTAGCGGGGGCACAGATACGCAGTATTTT. This encodes CASSFGSSSGGTDTQYF. The chain combines TRBV7-3 with TRBJ2-3; 9 nucleotides line up with TRBD2. The junction had 8 bases not matched to a gene; V was cut back by 3 bases and J by 1 base. Germline lookup yields CDR1 SGHTA and CDR2 FQGTGA. This CDR3 comprises 17 residues.

The chain recombines TRBV29-1 with TRBJ2-3, with D unresolved. Germline CDR1 is SQVTM and CDR2 is ANQGSEA. The CDR3 covers 14 residues. The V and J ends lost 4 bases and 1 base respectively, with 12 bases between them. For the CDR3, the DNA is TGCAGCGTTGCCGGCGTGAGAGGCACAGATACGCAGTATTTT. It yields the protein CSVAGVRGTDTQYF.

The chain joins TRBV7-2 to TRBJ1-2; D unclear. Trimming pared 0 bases from V and 4 bases from J, leaving 12 bases between. CDR3 length: 15 amino acids. Germline V CDR1 and CDR2: SGHTA, FQGNSA. The CDR3 DNA is TGTGCCAGCAGCTTAGCGAGTGCGAACCCCTATGGCTACACCTTC. Translating gives CASSLASANPYGYTF.

This clone was seen once. V and J are TRBV6-6 and TRBJ1-3; no reliable D call. Between the trimmed V and J ends, which lost 6 bases and 2 bases, there was a span of 14 bases. This CDR3 is 15 amino acids long. CDR1 and CDR2 from the germline V gene are MNHNY and SVGAGI (reference sequence). The CDR3 reads CASSLDQAAGNTIYF. The CDR3 DNA follows: TGTGCCAGCAGCCTCGATCAGGCGGCTGGAAACACCATATATTTT.

This clone was seen a single time. V is TRBV25-1 and J is TRBJ1-3; D unclear. The CDR3 consists of 14 residues. The germline V gene has CDR1 MGHDK and CDR2 SYGVNS. Between the trimmed V and J ends, which lost 3 bases and 2 bases, there was a span of 8 bases. The CDR3 protein is CASSDAGTGNTIYF. CDR3 in DNA: TGTGCCAGCAGTGATGCCGGGACTGGAAACACCATATATTTT.

The chain carries TRBV11-3 and TRBJ2-7, with 7 bases lining up with TRBD1. V shed 1 base, J shed 4 bases, and the junction held 7 bases outside the gene matches. This CDR3 comprises 15 residues. CDR1 is SGHNT, CDR2 YENEEA, per germline. This CDR3 is CASSLGQGGTYEQYF. In DNA form, the CDR3 reads TGTGCCAGCAGCTTAGGGCAAGGGGGCACATACGAGCAGTACTTC.

The chain joins TRBV9 to TRBJ2-4, with a tentative D call TRBD2 (5 bases). Germline V gives CDR1 SGDLS, CDR2 YYNGEE. Deletions cut 4 bases from V and 10 bases from J, with 21 bases between. This CDR3 comprises 15 residues. In DNA form, the CDR3 reads TGTGCCAGCAGCCCTGAGGGTTCCCCTTCGGGAATTCAGTACTTC. It specifies CASSPEGSPSGIQYF.

J is TRBJ2-1 and V is TRBV15, with TRBD2 matching 8 bases. V shed 5 bases and J 3 bases; nucleotides not matched to a gene: 6. CDR1 is LNHNV and CDR2 is YYDKDF in the germline V gene (reference sequence). CDR3 length equals 15 residues. Written as DNA, the CDR3 is TGTGCCACCAGCTCTTCGGGGGGGTTCTACAATGAGCAGTTCTTC. Translation gives CATSSSGGFYNEQFF.

This chain joins TRBV28 and TRBJ1-2, with 10 bases that match TRBD1. Germline-derived CDR1 and CDR2 are MDHEN and SYDVKM. Trimming removed 5 bases from V and 2 bases from J; junction bases left unmatched: 2. The CDR3 runs to 14 residues. This CDR3 is CASSPGQGNYGYTF. CDR3 DNA sequence: TGTGCCAGCAGTCCGGGACAGGGGAACTATGGCTACACCTTC.

This sequence joins TRBV28 and TRBJ1-5; TRBD1 is a possible D gene (5 bases). This CDR3 contains 16 residues. V was trimmed by 2 bases and J by 0 bases, leaving 11 bases between them. Germline V gene lookup returns CDR1 MDHEN and CDR2 SYDVKM. CDR3 region: CASSLVPGRSNQPQHF. The CDR3 bases are TGTGCCAGCAGTTTAGTCCCGGGACGTAGCAATCAGCCCCAGCATTTT.

The chain combines TRBV6-5 with TRBJ1-5, with D perhaps TRBD1 (6 bases). With 5 bases removed from V and 3 bases from J, the gap between germline ends came to 14 bases. Germline values: CDR1 MNHEY, CDR2 SVGAGI. The CDR3 runs 15 residues. The CDR3 DNA follows: TGTGCCAGCAGTGGACGGACAGTTAACAATCAGCCCCAGCATTTT. As protein: CASSGRTVNNQPQHF.

This clone was seen just once. This sample includes further DNA sequences coding for the same CDR3. This chain uses TRBV5-1 with TRBJ2-5; D not resolved. The CDR3 loop spans 12 amino acids. From germline, CDR1 is SGHRS and CDR2 YFSETQ. Trimming took 1 base from V and 2 from J, leaving 3 bases between them. CDR3 DNA sequence: TGCGCCAGCAGCTTGTATCAAGAGACCCAGTACTTC. This gives the protein CASSLYQETQYF.

The genes are TRBV18 and TRBJ1-4, with D possibly matching TRBD1 (5 bases). V gave up 8 bases and J gave up 5 bases, with 15 bases separating them. Germline CDR1 reads KGHSH; CDR2 reads LQKENI. This CDR3 has 14 amino acids. Here the CDR3 reads CASRPSGANEKLFF. The CDR3 DNA sequence: TGTGCCAGCCGACCGTCCGGGGCAAATGAAAAACTGTTTTTT.

This chain uses TRBV28 with TRBJ1-6; D may be TRBD1 (5 bases). CDR1 and CDR2 (germline): MDHEN, SYDVKM. The V and J ends lost 5 bases and 9 bases respectively, with 14 bases between them. The CDR3 length is 14 residues. CDR3 amino acids: CASSSGGVGSPLHF. Written as DNA, the CDR3 is TGTGCCAGCAGTAGCGGGGGGGTCGGTTCACCCCTCCACTTT.

V and J are TRBV5-6 and TRBJ1-2; D gene unclear. V dropped 3 bases and J dropped 4 bases, with 10 bases sitting between them. CDR3 size: 13 residues. CDR1 is SGHDT and CDR2 is YYEEEE in the germline V gene. The CDR3 loop is CASSYDNIYGYTF. For the CDR3, the DNA is TGTGCCAGCAGCTACGACAACATCTATGGCTACACCTTC.

V and J are TRBV19 and TRBJ2-3; 12 bases line up with TRBD2. The CDR3 contains 18 residues. V dropped 2 bases and J dropped 3; count of bases not matched to a gene: 9. Per the germline V gene, CDR1 is LNHDA and CDR2 is SQIVND (reference sequence). As DNA, the CDR3 is TGTGCCAGTAGTATAATTGAGGGACTAGCGGGTAGGACAGATACGCAGTATTTT. Residues: CASSIIEGLAGRTDTQYF. Full variable domain (outside the CDR3, taken from reference TRBV19 and TRBJ2-3): DGGITQSPKYLFRKEGQNVTLSCEQNLNHDAMYWYRQDPGQGLRLIYYSQIVNDFQKGDIAEGYSVSREKKESFPLTVTSAQKNPTAFYLCASSIIEGLAGRTDTQYFGPGTRLTVL.

The rearrangement links TRBV7-2 to TRBJ2-5; D possibly corresponds to TRBD2 (5 bases). The CDR3 length is 13 residues. Per germline, CDR1 SGHTA and CDR2 FQGNSA. Trimming removed 4 bases at V and 5 bases at J, with 11 bases between. The CDR3 region has the DNA TGTGCCAGCAGCTCCGGGCAGCGGGAGACCCAGTACTTC. Amino acids: CASSSGQRETQYF.

This chain joins TRBV5-1 and TRBJ1-2; D uncertain. The CDR3 sequence is 14 residues long. Germline lookup yields CDR1 SGHRS and CDR2 YFSETQ. V was pared by 1 base and J by 6 bases, with 13 bases between. The CDR3 nucleotides are TGCGCCAGCAGCTTGCTCTTTCAGGTACATGGCTACACCTTC. It codes for CASSLLFQVHGYTF.

The V call is TRBV19, the J call TRBJ2-3, with 12 bases fitting TRBD2. Germline CDR1 is LNHDA and CDR2 is SQIVND (reference sequence). This CDR3 contains 17 residues. V trimming: 1 base; J trimming: 6 bases; junction bases outside the gene matches: 8. CDR3 DNA: TGTGCCAGTAGTATAGCCCCTGCCGGGACTAGCGGGGATACGCAGTATTTT. Translating gives CASSIAPAGTSGDTQYF.

The chain employs TRBV7-8 and TRBJ2-7, with 11 bases that match TRBD2. From germline, CDR1 is SGHVS and CDR2 FQNEAQ. V gave up 5 bases and J gave up 0 bases; unmatched junction bases: 9. CDR3 size: 17 residues. The CDR3 DNA sequence: TGTGCCAGCAGCCCCTATCCGGGGACTAGCGGCTCCTACGAGCAGTACTTC. Translation: CASSPYPGTSGSYEQYF.

This clone occurred once. This chain links TRBV7-3 with TRBJ2-3; D is uncertain. Germline assignment: CDR1 SGHTA and CDR2 FQGTGA. Trimming stripped 5 bases from V and 1 base from J, with 10 bases between. The CDR3 runs to 14 residues. The chain's CDR3 is CASSNSGGTDTQYF. CDR3 in DNA: TGTGCCAGCAGCAACTCTGGGGGCACAGATACGCAGTATTTT. The full variable domain, in which reference TRBV7-3 and TRBJ2-3 provide the parts outside the CDR3, is GAGVSQTPSNKVTEKGKYVELRCDPISGHTALYWYRQSLGQGPEFLIYFQGTGAADDSGLPNDRFFAVRPEGSVSTLKIQRTERGDSAVYLCASSNSGGTDTQYFGPGTRLTVL.

The chain has TRBV15 and TRBJ2-7; tentative D call: TRBD2 (7 bases). Trimming took 1 base from V and 2 from J, leaving 9 bases between them. Looked up from germline, CDR1 is LNHNV and CDR2 is YYDKDF (reference sequence). The CDR3 length is 14 residues. As DNA, the CDR3 is TGTGCCACCAGCAGAGCCGGGGGGCCCTACGAGCAGTACTTC. This sequence encodes CATSRAGGPYEQYF.

The rearrangement joins TRBV18 to TRBJ2-3; 12 nucleotides align to TRBD2. V was clipped by 8 bases and J by 0 bases; unmatched bases: 6. CDR1 and CDR2 from the germline V gene are KGHSH and LQKENI. This CDR3 has 16 amino acids. The CDR3 DNA is TGTGCCAGCCCCGGACTAGCGGGGAAGAGCACAGATACGCAGTATTTT. This gives the protein CASPGLAGKSTDTQYF.

This sequence joins TRBV7-6 and TRBJ2-1; D assignment may be TRBD1 or TRBD2 (5 bases each). V was cut by 2 bases and J by 0 bases, with 14 bases left in between. Looked up from germline, CDR1 is SGHVS and CDR2 is FNYEAQ. The CDR3 has 17 amino acids. CDR3 DNA sequence: TGTGCCAGCAGCTTATGGCAGGCAGGGAGCTCCTACAATGAGCAGTTCTTC. It encodes CASSLWQAGSSYNEQFF.

The V gene is TRBV13, the J gene TRBJ1-5; D is unclear. The CDR3 has 16 residues. V lost 5 bases and J 3 bases, leaving 17 bases between the germline ends. Germline lookup yields CDR1 PRHDT and CDR2 FYEKMQ (reference sequence). The CDR3 nucleotides are TGTGCCAGCAGCCTCCGAGCCCTGGGATCCAATCAGCCCCAGCATTTT. This translates into CASSLRALGSNQPQHF.